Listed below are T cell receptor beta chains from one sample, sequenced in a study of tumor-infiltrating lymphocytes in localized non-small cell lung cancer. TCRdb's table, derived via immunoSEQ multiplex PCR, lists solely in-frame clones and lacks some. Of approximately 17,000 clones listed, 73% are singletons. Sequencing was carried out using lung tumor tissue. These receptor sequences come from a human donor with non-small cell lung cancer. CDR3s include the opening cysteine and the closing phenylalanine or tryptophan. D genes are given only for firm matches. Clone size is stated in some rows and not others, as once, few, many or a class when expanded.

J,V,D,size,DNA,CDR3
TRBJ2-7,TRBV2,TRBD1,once,TGTGCCAGCAGATGGGGGCAGGGGGCCTACGAGCAGTACTTC,CASRWGQGAYEQYF
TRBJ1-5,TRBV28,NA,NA,TGTGCCAGCAGTTTCGCGCTGGGAGGGGGAAATCAGCCCCAGCATTTT,CASSFALGGGNQPQHF
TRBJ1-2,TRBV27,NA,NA,TGTGCCAGCAGTTGGAAAAGGGAGGCAAACTATGGCTACACCTTC,CASSWKREANYGYTF
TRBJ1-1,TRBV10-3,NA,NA,TGTGCCATCAGGGGGCAGGGCTTTTTGACTGAAGCTTTCTTT,CAIRGQGFLTEAFF
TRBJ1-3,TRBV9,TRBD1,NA,TGTGCCAGCAGCGCAGGGGGCGGAAACACCATATATTTT,CASSAGGGNTIYF
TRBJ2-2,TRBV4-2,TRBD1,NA,TGTGCCAGCAGTCAACACCGGGACAGGGAGGACGGGGAGCTGTTTTTT,CASSQHRDREDGELFF
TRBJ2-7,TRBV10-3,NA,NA,TGTGCCACCGGAGAACCAGGGCGCGAGCAGTACTTC,CATGEPGREQYF
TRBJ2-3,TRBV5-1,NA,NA,TGCGCCAGCAGCTGGGATACGGGTGATACGCAGTATTTT,CASSWDTGDTQYF
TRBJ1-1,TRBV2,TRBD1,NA,TGTGCCAGCAGTGGGAACAGGGGGTACAAAGCTTTCTTT,CASSGNRGYKAFF
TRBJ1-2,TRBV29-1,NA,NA,TGCAGCGTTGAACTTAACTATGGCTACACCTTC,CSVELNYGYTF
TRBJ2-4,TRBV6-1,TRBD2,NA,TGTGCCAGCAGTGAAGCTTGGGGGGGGTCAAAAAACATTCAGTACTTC,CASSEAWGGSKNIQYF
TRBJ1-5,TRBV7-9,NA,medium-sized,TGTGCCAGCAGCTTCAGCGATCAGCCCCAGCATTTT,CASSFSDQPQHF
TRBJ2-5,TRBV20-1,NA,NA,TGCGTAGCGGACCCCCAGTACTTC,CVADPQYF
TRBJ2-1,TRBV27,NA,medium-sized,TGTGCCAGCAGTTTATCGTCAACGAATGAGCAGTTCTTC,CASSLSSTNEQFF
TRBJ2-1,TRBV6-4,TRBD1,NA,TGTGCCAGCAGCGACAGGGCCTACAATGAGCAGTTCTTC,CASSDRAYNEQFF
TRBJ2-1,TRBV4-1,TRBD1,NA,TGCGCCAGCAGCCTGTTCGAGGGACAGGGGGCGCGCAATGAGCAGTTCTTC,CASSLFEGQGARNEQFF
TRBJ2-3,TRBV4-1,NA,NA,TGCGCCAGCAGGGACGGAAGCACAGATACGCAGTATTTT,CASRDGSTDTQYF
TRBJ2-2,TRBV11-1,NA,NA,TGTGCCAGCAGCCAGGGACGGAATACGGGCACCGGGGAGCTGTTTTTT,CASSQGRNTGTGELFF
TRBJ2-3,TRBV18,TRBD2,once,TGTGCCAGCTCACTAAAAGCGGGAGCTCCCACAGATACGCAGTATTTT,CASSLKAGAPTDTQYF
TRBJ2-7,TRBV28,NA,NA,TGTGCCAGCAGTTCCCCGGGACCCCGATCCTACGAGCAGTACTTC,CASSSPGPRSYEQYF
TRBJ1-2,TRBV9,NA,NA,TGTGCCAGCAGCGTAGGCTTCAACGGGGGTTATGGCTACACCTTC,CASSVGFNGGYGYTF